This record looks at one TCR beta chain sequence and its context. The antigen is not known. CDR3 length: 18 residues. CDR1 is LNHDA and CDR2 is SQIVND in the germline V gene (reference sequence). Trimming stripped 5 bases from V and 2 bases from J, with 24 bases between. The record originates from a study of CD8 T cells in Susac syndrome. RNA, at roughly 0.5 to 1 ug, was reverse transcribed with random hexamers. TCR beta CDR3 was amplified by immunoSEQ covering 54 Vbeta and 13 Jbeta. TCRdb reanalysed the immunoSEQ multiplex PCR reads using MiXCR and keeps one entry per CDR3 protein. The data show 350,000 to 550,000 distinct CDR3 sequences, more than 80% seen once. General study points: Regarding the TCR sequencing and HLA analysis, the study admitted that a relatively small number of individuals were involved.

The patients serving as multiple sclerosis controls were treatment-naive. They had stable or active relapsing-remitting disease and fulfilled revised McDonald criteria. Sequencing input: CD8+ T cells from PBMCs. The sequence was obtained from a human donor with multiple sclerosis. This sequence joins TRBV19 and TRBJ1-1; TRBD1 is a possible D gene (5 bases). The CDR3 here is CASSPSWVQGRVNTEAFF. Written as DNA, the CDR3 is TGTGCCAGTAGTCCCAGTTGGGTCCAGGGTCGGGTAAACACTGAAGCTTTCTTT.